Sequencing of this T cell receptor beta chain was carried out in a study of cytomegalovirus exposure and HLA in healthy donors. The study's findings and limits: A later analysis linked a missense DCLRE1C variant to TCR beta V- and J-gene trimming.

Points on this clone: Its antigen is not known.

PCR was performed using 60 Vbeta and 13 Jbeta primers. Using immunoSEQ multiplex PCR, the repertoire was profiled, and TCRdb retains in-frame clones only, with some absent. The top ten clones hold around 7% of a sample with about 100,000 clones, over 75% of them seen once. Germline loops: CDR1 MNHEY, CDR2 SMNVEV (reference sequence). V dropped 0 bases and J dropped 8; count of bases not matched to a gene: 5. CDR3 size: 14 residues. The TCR was taken from a man younger than 40 in good health and CMV-seronegative. The sequenced sample consisted of PBMCs. V and J are TRBV27 and TRBJ1-2; 8 nucleotides agree with TRBD1. The CDR3 region is CASSLSQGASGYTF. The CDR3 coding sequence is TGTGCCAGCAGTTTATCGCAGGGGGCTAGCGGCTACACCTTC.